This TCR beta chain was recovered during a study of metastatic and nonmetastatic thyroid tumors. Study summary: Samples came from malignant and benign thyroid patients, and repertoires were compared across blood and tumor or nodule tissue.

Per the original data handling: The authors used CDR3 differences across clinicopathological groups to build a distant-metastasis classifier for papillary thyroid cancer. TCRdb re-called clones from the PCR reads using MiXCR. The authors' filters were not applied to this entry. The sample has about 8,000 clones; 23% are singletons. The count of this clone is one. Antigen: not known. General observations from the study: Malignant tumors reportedly showed significantly higher TCR beta diversity than benign nodules in both blood and tumor.

Patients were all untreated before their thyroid surgery. This TCR derives from a female donor with papillary thyroid cancer or a benign thyroid nodule (not recorded which). Some clones in this sample may be carry-over from other donors' samples. The sequenced sample consisted of tumor tissue.

The CDR3 DNA sequence: TGCAGTGCTAGATTGGGCGGCTCTGGGGCCAACGTCCTGACTTTC. Its protein product is CSARLGGSGANVLTF. V and J are TRBV20-1 and TRBJ2-6; D is ambiguous. This CDR3 is built from 15 residues. Germline V gene data show CDR1 as DFQATT and CDR2 as SNEGSKA (reference sequence). V lost 2 bases and J 0 bases, leaving 8 bases between the germline ends.